This entry lists 18 T cell receptor beta chains sequenced from one sample in a study of OX40 agonist ivuxolimab in advanced cancers. Repertoires were generated with immunoSEQ multiplex PCR, while TCRdb's copy carries only in-frame clones and drops some. The sample shows approximately 75,000 clones, under 95% of them seen only once. The source material was CD4+ or CD8+ T cells sorted from blood, sampled in a trial of the OX40 agonist ivuxolimab. These receptors all come from an adult with an advanced solid tumor such as melanoma, head and neck, liver or kidney cancer.

This chain connects TRBV6-5 to TRBJ2-7; D is possibly TRBD2 (5 bases). Deletions cut 6 bases from V and 3 bases from J, with 15 bases between. CDR1 and CDR2 from the germline V gene are MNHEY and SVGAGI. The CDR3 has 14 amino acids. CDR3: CASSHGVAYYEQYF. CDR3 nucleotides: TGTGCCAGCAGCCACGGGGTAGCGTACTACGAGCAGTACTTC.

The genes are TRBV7-2 and TRBJ2-5, with 9 bases fitting TRBD2. This CDR3 contains 16 residues. V was clipped by 7 bases and J by 5 bases; unmatched bases: 14. Germline V gives CDR1 SGHTA, CDR2 FQGNSA. Here the CDR3 reads CASTPSGLAGTETQYF. The CDR3 DNA sequence: TGTGCCAGCACCCCATCCGGGCTAGCGGGAACTGAGACCCAGTACTTC.

The chain joins TRBV5-1 to TRBJ2-7; the D gene could be TRBD1 or TRBD2 (5 bases each). Looked up from germline, CDR1 is SGHRS and CDR2 is YFSETQ. V lost 3 bases and J lost 4, with 23 bases in between. This CDR3 has 17 residues. In nucleotides, the CDR3 is TGCGCCAGCAGCTCCGCCCCCCCGGGACGGGATACGTACGAGCAGTACTTC. The encoded protein is CASSSAPPGRDTYEQYF.

This chain connects TRBV5-1 to TRBJ1-1, with D unclear. The CDR3 sequence is 14 residues long. Germline-derived CDR1 and CDR2 are SGHRS and YFSETQ. The germline V and J ends were trimmed by 0 bases and 3 bases, with 9 bases remaining between them. CDR3 coding DNA: TGCGCCAGCAGCTTGGAGTACAGAGACACTGAAGCTTTCTTT. It translates to CASSLEYRDTEAFF.

The rearrangement links TRBV5-1 to TRBJ2-1; no firm D call. Trimming cost V 0 bases and J 5 bases, with 9 bases left between them. The V gene's germline CDR1 is SGHRS and CDR2 YFSETQ. The CDR3 length is 14 residues. CDR3 sequence: CASSLGSPNNEQFF. The CDR3 DNA reads as TGCGCCAGCAGCTTGGGGTCCCCAAACAATGAGCAGTTCTTC.

The V and J genes are TRBV7-2 and TRBJ2-7; the D is unclear. This CDR3 contains 14 residues. V lost 2 bases, J lost 2 bases, and 10 bases lay in between. CDR1 is SGHTA and CDR2 is FQGNSA in the germline V gene. The CDR3: CASSLSRAAYEQYF. The CDR3 DNA sequence: TGTGCCAGCAGCTTATCTCGTGCCGCCTACGAGCAGTACTTC.

The chain links TRBV4-1 to TRBJ1-2; no reliable D call. The CDR3 is made up of 15 amino acids. In germline, CDR1 is MGHRA, CDR2 YSYEKL. V lost 0 bases, J lost 0 bases, and 8 bases lay in between. The CDR3 reads CASSQEVTTNYGYTF. CDR3 coding DNA: TGCGCCAGCAGCCAAGAAGTCACAACTAACTATGGCTACACCTTC.

The chain employs TRBV7-2 and TRBJ2-7; the match to TRBD1 covers 12 bases. Germline lookup yields CDR1 SGHTA and CDR2 FQGNSA. The CDR3 sequence is 16 residues long. V trimming: 4 bases; J trimming: 3 bases; junction bases outside the gene matches: 7. The CDR3 DNA reads TGTGCCAGCAGCTGGCAGGGACAGGGGGCGTTCTACGAGCAGTACTTC. Translation gives CASSWQGQGAFYEQYF.

V and J are TRBV7-2 and TRBJ1-6, with 7 nucleotides matching TRBD1. V dropped 5 bases and J dropped 5; count of bases not matched to a gene: 6. Germline loops: CDR1 SGHTA, CDR2 FQGNSA. The CDR3 consists of 15 residues. As DNA, the CDR3 is TGTGCCAGCAGCAGGGAGACAGGGAATAATTCACCCCTCCACTTT. Protein product: CASSRETGNNSPLHF.

Of note for this clone: An end of the junction does not agree with germline; a read error may underlie this. The rearrangement joins TRBV7-2 to TRBJ2-5; D is possibly TRBD1 or TRBD2 (6 bases each). This CDR3 has 15 residues. Germline assignment: CDR1 SGHTA and CDR2 FQGNSA. DNA for the CDR3: TGTGCCAGCAGATTAGGAGGGCTAGGGGGGGAGACCCAGTACTTC. Translating it yields CASRLGGLGGETQYF.

This chain connects TRBV10-3 to TRBJ2-1, with a tentative D call TRBD2 (6 bases). The CDR3 loop spans 13 amino acids. Trimming removed 6 bases from V and 8 bases from J, with 14 bases in between. Germline V gives CDR1 ENHRY, CDR2 SYGVKD. The CDR3 DNA reads TGTGCCATCAGGAGGGACTGGCGGGATGAGCAGTTCTTC. Encoded protein: CAIRRDWRDEQFF.

The V gene is TRBV28, the J gene TRBJ2-1, with 8 bases lining up with TRBD2. The germline CDR1 and CDR2 sequences are MDHEN and SYDVKM. This CDR3 is built from 19 residues. With 6 bases clipped from V and 9 bases from J, the junction kept 25 bases outside the gene matches. The CDR3 nucleotides are TGTGCCAGCAGGCCCCGAAGCGGGAGTGGGGGGGTGCGTATGGCTGAGCAGTTCTTC. Its protein product is CASRPRSGSGGVRMAEQFF.

The chain employs TRBV7-9 and TRBJ1-2, with D hard to call. Deletions cut 2 bases from V and 4 bases from J, with 8 bases between. CDR1 SEHNR and CDR2 FQNEAQ come from the germline V gene (reference sequence). The CDR3 consists of 13 residues. Here the CDR3 reads CASSLREPYGYTF. CDR3 bases: TGTGCCAGCAGCTTAAGGGAACCCTATGGCTACACCTTC.

The chain has TRBV2 and TRBJ1-4; maybe TRBD1 (6 bases). Per germline, CDR1 SNHLY and CDR2 FYNNEI. There are 12 residues in the CDR3. The ends were cut back, 7 bases at V and 8 bases at J, with 11 bases in the middle. CDR3 DNA sequence: TGTGCCAGCAAGGGGGTAGGCGAAAAACTGTTTTTT. This sequence encodes CASKGVGEKLFF.

The gene calls are TRBV28 and TRBJ2-1; 8 bases map to TRBD2. There are 14 residues in the CDR3. CDR1 is MDHEN, CDR2 SYDVKM, per germline. The V segment lost 8 bases and the J segment 7 bases; nucleotides outside the gene matches: 10. The CDR3, as DNA: TGTGCCAGCCCCGCCCCGGGACTAGGAAATGAGCAGTTCTTC. Translation gives CASPAPGLGNEQFF.

This clone was observed a few times. This chain uses TRBV2 with TRBJ1-1; a possible D gene is TRBD1 (5 bases). The CDR3 totals 13 residues. V dropped 4 bases and J dropped 0 bases, with 6 bases sitting between them. The V gene's germline CDR1 is SNHLY and CDR2 FYNNEI. CDR3 protein: CASSGDVNTEAFF. DNA of the CDR3: TGTGCCAGCAGTGGGGACGTGAACACTGAAGCTTTCTTT.

This clone was counted a few times. This sequence joins TRBV9 and TRBJ2-7; the D gene is possibly TRBD1 (6 bases). The CDR3 sequence is 14 residues long. Trimming took 4 bases from V and 4 from J, leaving 15 bases between them. The germline V gene encodes CDR1 SGDLS and CDR2 YYNGEE. CDR3 residues: CASSPRGSMYEQYF. The CDR3 DNA reads as TGTGCCAGCAGCCCCAGGGGATCAATGTACGAGCAGTACTTC.

This sequence joins TRBV4-2 and TRBJ1-6; the D gene is possibly TRBD1 (5 bases). This CDR3 has 13 amino acids. Trimming took off 3 bases at V and 8 bases at J, with 8 bases between the two ends. Germline lookup yields CDR1 LGHNA and CDR2 YNFKEQ. The CDR3: CASSQGDDSPLHF. CDR3 nucleotide sequence: TGTGCCAGCAGCCAGGGGGATGATTCACCCCTCCACTTT.